The clone carrying this TCR beta chain counts as medium-sized (0.01 to 0.1%). No antigen is known for it. This entry comes from a study of metastatic and nonmetastatic thyroid tumors. General study points: It was reported that TCR beta diversity was significantly higher in malignant thyroid tumors than benign nodules, in blood and tumor.

Thyroid surgery took place with no prior treatment in any patient. Using MiXCR, TCRdb re-called clones from the PCR reads. The sample consists of fewer than 15,000 clones, more than 10% of them appearing once. This CDR3 spans 14 amino acids. Between the trimmed V and J ends, which lost 3 bases and 4 bases, there was a span of 11 bases. CDR1 is KGHDR and CDR2 is SFDVKD in the germline V gene. The sequence was obtained from a female donor with papillary thyroid cancer or a benign thyroid nodule (not recorded which). Some clones in this sample may be carry-over from other donors' samples. V is TRBV24-1 and J is TRBJ1-2; D gene ambiguous. The sample taken for sequencing was blood. The CDR3 DNA is TGTGCCACCAGTGATGACAAGGGCGGCTATGGCTACACCTTC. Its translation is CATSDDKGGYGYTF.